This T cell receptor beta chain comes out of a study of blood T cell repertoires in COVID-19. Study details: Sources were T cells, B-cell-depleted T cells, or PBMCs; the material itself was cDNA or gDNA.

TCRdb's copy holds only in-frame clones and misses some; the assay was immunoSEQ multiplex PCR. Found here are around 250,000 clones, around 88% of them singletons; the top ten hold approximately 3.7%. CDR3 length equals 15 residues. The germline V gene encodes CDR1 KGHSH and CDR2 LQKENI. The V and J ends lost 5 bases and 8 bases respectively, with 16 bases between them. Cohorts were assigned according to the clinical history that participants reported. This receptor was identified in a woman in her 30s who had recovered from COVID-19. The chain recombines TRBV18 with TRBJ1-6, with D perhaps matching TRBD1 (6 bases). The sample consisted of PBMCs or T cells enriched from blood (not recorded which). In DNA form, the CDR3 reads TGTGCCAGCTCATATATCCGGGACAACGATTCACCCCTCCACTTT. It translates to CASSYIRDNDSPLHF. Filled out from reference TRBV18 and TRBJ1-6, the complete variable domain reads NAGVMQNPRHLVRRRGQEARLRCSPMKGHSHVYWYRQLPEEGLKFMVYLQKENIIDESGMPKERFSAEFPKEGPSILRIQQVVRGDSAAYFCASSYIRDNDSPLHFGNGTRLTVT.